Below, 24 T cell receptor beta chains from the same sample are listed, as sequenced in a study of blood T cell repertoires in COVID-19. Sequencing used immunoSEQ multiplex PCR; TCRdb keeps in-frame clones, though not all of them. The sample records approximately 230,000 clones, around 88% being singletons. The source material was peripheral blood. The receptor set was obtained from a woman aged 25 to 39 with COVID-19, enrolled during active disease.

J is TRBJ1-4 and V is TRBV19; possible D gene TRBD1, 5 bases. Germline CDR1 and CDR2: LNHDA and SQIVND (reference sequence). Trimming took 2 bases from V and 4 from J, leaving 8 bases between them. CDR3 size: 14 residues. CDR3 in DNA: TGTGCCAGTAGTATACAGGGACTTAATGAAAAACTGTTTTTT. Protein: CASSIQGLNEKLFF.

This rearrangement joins TRBV2 to TRBJ1-4; no firm D call. Deletions cut 6 bases from V and 5 bases from J, with 16 bases between. The germline gives CDR1 SNHLY, CDR2 FYNNEI. The CDR3 extends over 15 amino acids. The CDR3 nucleotides read TGTGCCAGCAGGGATGACATTAGAGAAAATGAAAAACTGTTTTTT. Protein product: CASRDDIRENEKLFF.

J is TRBJ1-1 and V is TRBV27; 8 bases agree with TRBD1. Germline assignment: CDR1 MNHEY and CDR2 SMNVEV (reference sequence). This CDR3 spans 16 amino acids. Losses at the gene ends were 8 bases for V and 3 bases for J; bases not matched to a gene: 14. In nucleotides, the CDR3 is TGTGCCAGCCTTTTCAGGACAGGGAAGGGGGACACTGAAGCTTTCTTT. Its translation is CASLFRTGKGDTEAFF.

This clone turned up a few times. V is TRBV18 and J is TRBJ1-6; D call uncertain. Germline CDR1 reads KGHSH; CDR2 reads LQKENI. This CDR3 region has 13 residues. V was trimmed by 6 bases and J by 8 bases, leaving 11 bases between them. The CDR3 region has the DNA TGTGCCAGCTCGCGCACTCAAGATTCACCCCTCCACTTT. Its protein product is CASSRTQDSPLHF.

This CDR3 reads CASSSGTARPQHF. CDR3 bases: TGTGCCAGCAGTTCAGGAACGGCTCGGCCCCAGCATTTT. This chain uses TRBV6-6 with TRBJ1-5; D is unresolved. Trimming shortened V by 4 bases and J by 9 bases, and 13 bases separated the two germline ends. CDR3 size: 13 residues. Per germline, CDR1 MNHNY and CDR2 SVGAGI (reference sequence).

J is TRBJ2-5 and V is TRBV3-1 (or the pseudogene TRBV3-2); TRBD2 matches at 7 bases. The V gene end was trimmed by 3 bases and the J gene end by 5 bases; junction bases not matched to a gene: 9. The length of the CDR3 is 15 residues. The V gene's germline CDR1 is LGHDT and CDR2 YNNKEL (reference sequence). The CDR3 here is CASSQGAGAGETQYF. The CDR3 DNA reads TGTGCCAGCAGCCAGGGTGCGGGAGCGGGGGAGACCCAGTACTTC.

This clone was found a few times. The J gene is TRBJ1-5, the V gene TRBV2; D is uncertain. CDR1 is SNHLY, CDR2 FYNNEI, per germline. V gave up 2 bases and J gave up 5 bases, with 7 bases separating them. The CDR3 contains 13 residues. The chain's CDR3 is CASSESGYQPQHF. The DNA of the CDR3 is TGTGCCAGCAGTGAATCCGGGTATCAGCCCCAGCATTTT. Using reference TRBV2 and TRBJ1-5 for the parts outside the CDR3, the full variable domain is EPEVTQTPSHQVTQMGQEVILRCVPISNHLYFYWYRQILGQKVEFLVSFYNNEISEKSEIFDDQFSVERPDGSNFTLKIRSTKLEDSAMYFCASSESGYQPQHFGDGTRLSIL.

The chain has TRBV28 and TRBJ1-6; 9 bases agree with TRBD1. The CDR3 covers 16 residues. V lost 6 bases and J lost 10; bases outside the gene matches: 13. Germline CDR1 MDHEN, CDR2 SYDVKM. The CDR3 nucleotides read TGTGCCAGCAGCTTCATGTTTGGGACAGGGCTGTCACCCCTCCACTTT. Its translation is CASSFMFGTGLSPLHF.

The V gene is TRBV6-6, the J gene TRBJ2-3; 11 positions agree with TRBD2. The CDR3 totals 15 residues. Germline loops: CDR1 MNHNY, CDR2 SVGAGI (reference sequence). The ends lost 6 bases at V and 2 bases at J; junction bases unmatched: 4. The CDR3 DNA is TGTGCCAGCAGCGCGACTAGCGGGACCACAGATACGCAGTATTTT. Translating gives CASSATSGTTDTQYF.

CDR3 coding DNA: TGTGCCAGCAGCGTGACAGGGCGTAGGGGTGAAAAACTGTTTTTT. It translates to CASSVTGRRGEKLFF. The chain has TRBV11-2 and TRBJ1-4; 7 bases are a match to TRBD1. Germline CDR1 reads SGHAT; CDR2 reads FQNNGV. J was trimmed by 7 bases and V by 5 bases; bases with no gene match: 10. The CDR3 runs 15 residues.

The rearrangement uses TRBV30 and TRBJ1-1; 8 nucleotides align to TRBD1. The CDR3 contains 13 residues. Germline trimming cut 7 bases from V and 1 base from J; bases unmatched to any gene: 5. Germline loops: CDR1 GTSNPN, CDR2 SVGIG (reference sequence). This CDR3 is CASQGGWNTEAFF. The CDR3 DNA is TGTGCCTCACAGGGGGGGTGGAACACTGAAGCTTTCTTT.

J is TRBJ2-5 and V is TRBV28; 12 bases match TRBD2. CDR3 length equals 16 residues. The trim removed 6 bases at V and 1 base at J, leaving 6 bases unmatched. The germline CDR1 and CDR2 sequences are MDHEN and SYDVKM. CDR3 loop: CASSSGLAGFQETQYF. The CDR3 coding sequence is TGTGCCAGCAGCTCTGGACTAGCGGGGTTCCAAGAGACCCAGTACTTC.

The CDR3 loop is CASSPRARGSYNEQFF. In nucleotides, the CDR3 is TGCGCCAGCAGCCCCAGAGCCCGCGGGTCCTACAATGAGCAGTTCTTC. The chain is built from TRBV4-3 and TRBJ2-1, with D perhaps TRBD2 (5 bases). Germline V gene data show CDR1 as LGHNA and CDR2 as YSLEER. The CDR3 contains 16 residues. The V end lost 4 bases, the J end lost 1 base, and 14 bases lay between the germline ends.

This chain uses TRBV6-5 with TRBJ2-7; 11 nucleotides line up with TRBD1. The germline CDR1 and CDR2 sequences are MNHEY and SVGAGI. V lost 8 bases and J lost 5; bases outside the gene matches: 5. CDR3 size: 13 residues. The DNA for the CDR3 is TGTGCCAGCCCTGGACAGGGGGCCCACGAGCAGTACTTC. Translated, it gives CASPGQGAHEQYF.

The V call is TRBV3-1 (or the pseudogene TRBV3-2), the J call TRBJ2-2; TRBD2 might be the D (6 bases). This CDR3 region has 14 residues. Trimming removed 4 bases at V and 2 bases at J, with 8 bases between. Germline CDR1 LGHDT, CDR2 YNNKEL (reference sequence). The CDR3 nucleotides read TGTGCCAGCAGCCCCGGGGGAAACACCGGGGAGCTGTTTTTT. This codes for CASSPGGNTGELFF.

About this clone itself: One junction end disagrees with the germline gene, perhaps due to a read error. The rearrangement uses TRBV2 and TRBJ1-1; TRBD1 matches at 8 bases. The CDR3 is 15 residues long. Looked up from germline, CDR1 is SNHLY and CDR2 is FYNNEI. The CDR3 region is CASSLRQGRNAEAFF. In DNA form, the CDR3 reads TGTGCCAGCAGCTTGCGACAGGGGAGGAACGCTGAAGCTTTCTTT.

The CDR3 spells CASSSWGTGGRYGYTF. In DNA, the CDR3 is TGTGCCAGCAGTTCCTGGGGGACAGGGGGACGCTATGGCTACACCTTC. V gene TRBV7-8 combines with J gene TRBJ1-2, with TRBD1 identical over 11 bases. Germline values: CDR1 SGHVS, CDR2 FQNEAQ. The V segment lost 6 bases and the J segment 4 bases; nucleotides outside the gene matches: 10. The CDR3 consists of 16 residues.

The gene calls are TRBV11-3 and TRBJ2-1; 11 bases align to TRBD1. Germline V gives CDR1 SGHNT, CDR2 YENEEA. The V segment lost 4 bases and the J segment 3 bases; nucleotides outside the gene matches: 5. The CDR3 has 16 amino acids. CDR3 sequence (DNA): TGTGCCAGCAGCTCGGCCGGGACAGGGGGCTACAATGAGCAGTTCTTC. Its protein product is CASSSAGTGGYNEQFF.

The chain has TRBV7-9 and TRBJ2-1; 8 bases are a match to TRBD1. The V segment lost 5 bases and the J segment 4 bases; nucleotides outside the gene matches: 4. This CDR3 contains 14 residues. The germline V gene encodes CDR1 SEHNR and CDR2 FQNEAQ (reference sequence). The CDR3, as DNA: TGTGCCAGCAGCACCTGGACAGGGTACAATGAGCAGTTCTTC. Translated, it gives CASSTWTGYNEQFF.

The chain combines TRBV7-9 with TRBJ2-1; TRBD2 might be the D (7 bases). The germline V gene encodes CDR1 SEHNR and CDR2 FQNEAQ (reference sequence). Deletions cut 5 bases from V and 8 bases from J, with 25 bases between. The CDR3 sequence is 17 residues long. The CDR3 is CASSNRRSGGPGHEQFF. The CDR3 bases are TGTGCCAGCAGCAATAGGCGGTCGGGGGGCCCCGGCCATGAGCAGTTCTTC.

V usage is TRBV7-2 and J usage is TRBJ1-6, with D tentatively TRBD1 (6 bases). From germline, CDR1 is SGHTA and CDR2 FQGNSA. CDR3 length equals 15 residues. V dropped 6 bases and J dropped 1 base, with 10 bases sitting between them. This CDR3 reads CASRSDRSYNSPLHF. The CDR3, as DNA: TGTGCCAGCAGGAGTGACAGGTCCTATAATTCACCCCTCCACTTT.

The V gene is TRBV6-5, the J gene TRBJ1-2, with unresolved D. Trimming cost V 2 bases and J 1 base, with 8 bases left between them. Germline V lookup: CDR1 MNHEY, CDR2 SVGAGI. The CDR3 spans 14 residues. The DNA of the CDR3 is TGTGCCAGCAGTTACGGCCCCTTTAACTATGGCTACACCTTC. This encodes CASSYGPFNYGYTF.

The J gene is TRBJ2-7, the V gene TRBV28; D is undetermined. The V and J ends lost 6 bases and 0 bases respectively, with 6 bases between them. This CDR3 contains 12 residues. CDR1 and CDR2 from the germline V gene are MDHEN and SYDVKM. The CDR3 bases are TGTGCCAGCAGCCCCGGCTCCTACGAGCAGTACGTC. This gives the protein CASSPGSYEQYV.

CDR3 nucleotides: TGTGCCAGCAGTTTATTGGGAGGGGGAACCTACAATGAGCAGTTCTTC. Its translation is CASSLLGGGTYNEQFF. V gene TRBV27 combines with J gene TRBJ2-1, with TRBD2 as a possible D gene (7 bases). The germline V and J ends were trimmed by 1 base and 2 bases, with 12 bases remaining between them. CDR1 is MNHEY and CDR2 is SMNVEV in the germline V gene (reference sequence). CDR3 length: 16 residues.